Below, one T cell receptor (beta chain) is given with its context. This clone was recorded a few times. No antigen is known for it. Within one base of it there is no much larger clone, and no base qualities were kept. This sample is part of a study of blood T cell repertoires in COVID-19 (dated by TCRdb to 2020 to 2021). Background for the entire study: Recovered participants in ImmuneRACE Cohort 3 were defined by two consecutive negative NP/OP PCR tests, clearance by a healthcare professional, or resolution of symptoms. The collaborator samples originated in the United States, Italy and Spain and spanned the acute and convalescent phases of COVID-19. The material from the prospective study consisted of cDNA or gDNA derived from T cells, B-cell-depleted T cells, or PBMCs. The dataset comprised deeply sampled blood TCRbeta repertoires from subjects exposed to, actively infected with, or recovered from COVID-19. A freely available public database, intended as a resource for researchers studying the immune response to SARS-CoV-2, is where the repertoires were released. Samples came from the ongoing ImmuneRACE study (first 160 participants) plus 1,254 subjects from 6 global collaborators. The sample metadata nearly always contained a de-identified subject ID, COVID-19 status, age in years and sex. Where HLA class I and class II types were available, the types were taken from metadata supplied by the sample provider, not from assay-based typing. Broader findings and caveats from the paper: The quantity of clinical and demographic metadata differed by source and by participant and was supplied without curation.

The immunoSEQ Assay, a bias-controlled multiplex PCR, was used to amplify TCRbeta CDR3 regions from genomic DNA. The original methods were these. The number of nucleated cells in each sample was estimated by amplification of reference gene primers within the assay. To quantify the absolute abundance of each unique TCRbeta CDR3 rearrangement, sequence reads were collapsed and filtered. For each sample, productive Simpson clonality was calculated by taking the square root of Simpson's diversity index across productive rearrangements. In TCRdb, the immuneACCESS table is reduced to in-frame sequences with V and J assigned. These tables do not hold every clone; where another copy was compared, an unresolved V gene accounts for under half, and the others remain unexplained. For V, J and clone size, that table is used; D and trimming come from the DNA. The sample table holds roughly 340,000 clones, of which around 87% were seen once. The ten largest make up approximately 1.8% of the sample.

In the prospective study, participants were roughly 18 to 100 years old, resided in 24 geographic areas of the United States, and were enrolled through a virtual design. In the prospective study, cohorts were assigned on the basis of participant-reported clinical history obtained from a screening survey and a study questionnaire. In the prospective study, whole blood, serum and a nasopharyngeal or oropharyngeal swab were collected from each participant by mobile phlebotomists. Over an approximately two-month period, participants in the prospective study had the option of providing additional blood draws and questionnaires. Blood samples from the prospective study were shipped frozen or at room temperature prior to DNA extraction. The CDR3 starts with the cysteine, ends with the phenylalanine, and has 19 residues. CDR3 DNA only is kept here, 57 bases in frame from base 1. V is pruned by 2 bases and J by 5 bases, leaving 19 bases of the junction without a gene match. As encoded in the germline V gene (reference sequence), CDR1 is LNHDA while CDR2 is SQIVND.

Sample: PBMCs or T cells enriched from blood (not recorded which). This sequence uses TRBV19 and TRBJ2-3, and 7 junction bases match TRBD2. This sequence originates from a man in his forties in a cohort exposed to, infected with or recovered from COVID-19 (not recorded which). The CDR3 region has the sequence CASSISSVRGRASEDTQYF. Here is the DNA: TGTGCCAGTAGTATATCTTCCGTTCGAGGGAGGGCCTCAGAAGATACGCAGTATTTT.